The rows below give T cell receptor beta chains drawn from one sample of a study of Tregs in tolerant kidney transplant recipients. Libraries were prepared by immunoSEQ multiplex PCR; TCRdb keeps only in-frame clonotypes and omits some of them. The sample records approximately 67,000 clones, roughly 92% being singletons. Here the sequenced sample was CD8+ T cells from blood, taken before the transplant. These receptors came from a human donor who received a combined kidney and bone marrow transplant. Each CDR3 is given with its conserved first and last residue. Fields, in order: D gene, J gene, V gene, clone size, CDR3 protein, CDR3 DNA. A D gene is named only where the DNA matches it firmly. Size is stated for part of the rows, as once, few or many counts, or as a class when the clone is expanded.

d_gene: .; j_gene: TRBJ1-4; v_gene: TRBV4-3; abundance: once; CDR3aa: CASSPRGQNEKLFF; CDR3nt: TGCGCCAGCAGCCCCCGGGGACAAAATGAAAAACTGTTTTTT
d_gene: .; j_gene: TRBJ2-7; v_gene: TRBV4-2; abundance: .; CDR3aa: CASSPGGAYEQYF; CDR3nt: TGTGCCAGCAGCCCCGGGGGAGCCTACGAGCAGTACTTC
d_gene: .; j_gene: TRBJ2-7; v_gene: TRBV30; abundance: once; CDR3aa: CAWKGTLLSYEQYF; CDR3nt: TGTGCCTGGAAAGGGACACTACTTTCCTACGAGCAGTACTTC
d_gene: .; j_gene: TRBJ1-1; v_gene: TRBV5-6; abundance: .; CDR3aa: CASSILTGEAFF; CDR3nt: TGTGCCAGCAGCATACTGACAGGTGAAGCTTTCTTT
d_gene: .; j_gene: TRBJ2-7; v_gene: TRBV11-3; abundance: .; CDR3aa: CASSLSGEQYF; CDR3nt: TGTGCCAGCAGCCTTAGCGGCGAGCAGTACTTC
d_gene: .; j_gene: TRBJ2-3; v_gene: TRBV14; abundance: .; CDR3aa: CASSQDVIGEADTQYF; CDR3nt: TGTGCCAGCAGCCAAGATGTGATAGGGGAGGCAGATACGCAGTATTTT
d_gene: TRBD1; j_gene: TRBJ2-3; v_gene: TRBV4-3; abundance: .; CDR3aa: CASSQAQGASFWADTQYF; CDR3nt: TGCGCCAGCAGCCAAGCTCAGGGGGCTTCGTTTTGGGCAGATACGCAGTATTTT
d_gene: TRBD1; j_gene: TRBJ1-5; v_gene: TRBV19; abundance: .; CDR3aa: CASTHTTGGLNQPQHF; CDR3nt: TGTGCCAGTACCCACACTACAGGGGGACTCAATCAGCCCCAGCATTTT
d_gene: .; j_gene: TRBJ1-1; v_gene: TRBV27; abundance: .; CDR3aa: CASSLSAGNTEAFF; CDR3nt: TGTGCCAGCAGCCTCAGTGCAGGGAACACTGAAGCTTTCTTT
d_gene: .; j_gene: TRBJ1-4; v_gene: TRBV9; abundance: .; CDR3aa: CASSVAGANEKLFF; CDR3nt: TGTGCCAGCAGCGTAGCAGGGGCCAATGAAAAACTGTTTTTT
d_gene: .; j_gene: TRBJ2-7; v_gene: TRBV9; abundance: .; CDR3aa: CASSVGSEQYF; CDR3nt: TGTGCCAGCAGCGTAGGGAGCGAGCAGTACTTC
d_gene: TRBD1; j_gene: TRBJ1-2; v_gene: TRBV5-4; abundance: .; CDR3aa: CASSSDWTGPNYGYTF; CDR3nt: TGTGCCAGCAGCTCCGACTGGACAGGGCCAAACTATGGCTACACCTTC
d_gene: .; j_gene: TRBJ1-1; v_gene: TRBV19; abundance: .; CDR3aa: CASSIGGGTEAFF; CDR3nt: TGTGCCAGTAGTATAGGGGGGGGCACTGAAGCTTTCTTT
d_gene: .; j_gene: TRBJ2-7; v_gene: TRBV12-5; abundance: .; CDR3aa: CASGLVHHPTQGQYF; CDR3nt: TGTGCTAGTGGTTTGGTACATCACCCCACCCAGGGGCAGTACTTC
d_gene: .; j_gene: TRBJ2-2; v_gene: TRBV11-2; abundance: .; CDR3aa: CASSLGYLGTTNTGELFF; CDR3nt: TGTGCCAGCAGCTTAGGGTATTTAGGGACAACAAACACCGGGGAGCTGTTTTTT
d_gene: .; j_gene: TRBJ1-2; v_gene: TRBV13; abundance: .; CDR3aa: CASSPPQGDGYTF; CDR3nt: TGTGCCAGCAGCCCTCCACAGGGAGATGGCTACACCTTC
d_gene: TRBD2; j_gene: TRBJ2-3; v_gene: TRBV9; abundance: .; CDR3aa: CASSVRRGGFTDTQYF; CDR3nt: TGTGCCAGCAGCGTTCGGCGGGGGGGATTCACAGATACGCAGTATTTT
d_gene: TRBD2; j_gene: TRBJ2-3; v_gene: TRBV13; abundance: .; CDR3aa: CASSSAASGSPDTQYF; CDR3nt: TGTGCCAGCAGCTCCGCAGCTAGCGGGAGTCCGGATACGCAGTATTTT
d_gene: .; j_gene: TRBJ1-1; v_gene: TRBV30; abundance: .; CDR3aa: CAWRAGPNRDRAFF; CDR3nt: TGTGCCTGGAGGGCCGGGCCAAACAGGGATAGGGCTTTCTTT
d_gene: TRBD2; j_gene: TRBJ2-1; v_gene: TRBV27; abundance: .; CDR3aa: CASSLAGTYNEQFF; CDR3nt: TGTGCCAGCAGCCTAGCGGGGACTTACAATGAGCAGTTCTTC
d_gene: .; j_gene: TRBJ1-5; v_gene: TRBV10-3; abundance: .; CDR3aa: CAISEPKGGDQPQHF; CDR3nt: TGTGCCATCAGTGAGCCAAAGGGGGGGGATCAGCCCCAGCATTTT
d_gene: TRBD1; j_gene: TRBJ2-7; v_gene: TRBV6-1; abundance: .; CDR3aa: CASRGGTGGPYEQYF; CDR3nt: TGTGCCAGCAGAGGGGGGACAGGGGGTCCCTACGAGCAGTACTTC
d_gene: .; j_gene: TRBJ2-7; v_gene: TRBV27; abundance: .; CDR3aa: CASRGDFQTYEQYF; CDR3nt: TGTGCCAGCAGGGGGGACTTCCAAACCTACGAGCAGTACTTC
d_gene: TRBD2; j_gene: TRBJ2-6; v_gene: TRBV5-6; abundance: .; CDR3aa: CASSVGEGWANVLTF; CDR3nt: TGTGCCAGCAGCGTGGGGGAGGGCTGGGCCAACGTCCTGACTTTC
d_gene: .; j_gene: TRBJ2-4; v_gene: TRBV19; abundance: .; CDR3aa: CASSIGRGAPIQYF; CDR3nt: TGTGCCAGTAGTATTGGTAGGGGTGCCCCTATTCAGTACTTC
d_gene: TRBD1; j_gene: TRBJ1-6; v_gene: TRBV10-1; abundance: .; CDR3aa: CASSEGTVVFWNNSPLHF; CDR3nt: TGCGCCAGCAGTGAAGGGACAGTTGTCTTTTGGAATAATTCCCCCCTCCACTTT
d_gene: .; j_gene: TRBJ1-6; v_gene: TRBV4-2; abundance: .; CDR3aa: CASSPDSGNSPLHF; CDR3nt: TGTGCCAGCAGCCCGGACAGTGGTAATTCACCCCTCCACTTT
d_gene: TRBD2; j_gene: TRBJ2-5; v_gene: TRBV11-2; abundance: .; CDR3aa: CASSSHVAGGPWETQYF; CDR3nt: TGTGCCAGCAGCTCACATGTAGCGGGAGGGCCCTGGGAGACCCAGTACTTC
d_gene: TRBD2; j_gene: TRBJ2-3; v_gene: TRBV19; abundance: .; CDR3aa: CASSIDPGGTSTDTQYF; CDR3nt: TGTGCCAGTAGTATAGATCCCGGGGGGACCTCCACAGATACGCAGTATTTT
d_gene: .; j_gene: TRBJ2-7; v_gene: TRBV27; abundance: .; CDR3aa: CASSFTGRYEQYF; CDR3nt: TGTGCCAGCAGTTTCACGGGTCGCTACGAGCAGTACTTC
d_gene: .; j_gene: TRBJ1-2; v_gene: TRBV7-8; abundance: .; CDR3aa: CATGSHRGESHGYTF; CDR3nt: TGTGCCACCGGCTCCCATCGGGGGGAATCCCATGGCTACACCTTC